These T cell receptor beta chains were read from a single sample in a study of response to subunit inactivated influenza vaccine. Each CDR3 protein is one row after TCRdb ran MiXCR on the RT-PCR reads. The sample lists fewer than 750,000 distinct CDR3 sequences; around 15% were seen once. The source was PBMCs from blood, collected roughly 13 days after vaccination. These receptors were taken from a man aged 50-60 years who received an inactivated influenza vaccine. CDR3s include the opening cysteine and the closing phenylalanine or tryptophan. The D gene is left open where the match is weak. Expanded clones get a size class; other rows say once, few or many, or leave the size out.

D gene: TRBD2
V gene: TRBV3-1
clone size: NA
J gene: TRBJ2-5
CDR3 DNA: TGTGCCAGCAGCCCCGGACTAGCGGGAGGCCTTCAGTACTTC
CDR3 protein: CASSPGLAGGLQYF

D gene: NA
V gene: TRBV7-2
clone size: many
J gene: TRBJ2-5
CDR3 DNA: TGTGCCAGCAGCTTGACTAGAGAAGAGACCCAGTACTTC
CDR3 protein: CASSLTREETQYF

D gene: TRBD2
V gene: TRBV29-1
clone size: many
J gene: TRBJ2-3
CDR3 DNA: TGCAGCGTTTCGGGCCTAGCGGATACAGATACGCAGTATTTT
CDR3 protein: CSVSGLADTDTQYF

D gene: TRBD2
V gene: TRBV20-1
clone size: few
J gene: TRBJ2-1
CDR3 DNA: TGCAGTGCTAGAGATGTACTAGCGGGTGAGCAGTTCTTC
CDR3 protein: CSARDVLAGEQFF

D gene: TRBD1
V gene: TRBV6-2/TRBV6-3
clone size: NA
J gene: TRBJ2-7
CDR3 DNA: TGTGCCAGCAGAAGGACAGGGTCCTCCTACGAGCAGTACTTC
CDR3 protein: CASRRTGSSYEQYF

D gene: NA
V gene: TRBV24-1
clone size: few
J gene: TRBJ2-5
CDR3 DNA: TGTGCCACCGGGGAGGGGGGATCAGAGACCCAGTACTTC
CDR3 protein: CATGEGGSETQYF

D gene: NA
V gene: TRBV11-1
clone size: many
J gene: TRBJ2-2
CDR3 DNA: TGTGCCAGCAGCTTCAAAGGACAGTATTCCTGGGGTCCCGGGGAGCTGTTTTTT
CDR3 protein: CASSFKGQYSWGPGELFF

D gene: NA
V gene: TRBV7-9
clone size: NA
J gene: TRBJ1-2
CDR3 DNA: TGTGCCAGCAGCCCCGTCGAGCGGGATGGGTATGGCTACACCTTC
CDR3 protein: CASSPVERDGYGYTF

D gene: NA
V gene: TRBV25-1
clone size: NA
J gene: TRBJ1-1
CDR3 DNA: TGTGCCAGCAGTGATCGAAGGACTTTGAACACTGAAGCTCTCTTT
CDR3 protein: CASSDRRTLNTEALF

D gene: NA
V gene: TRBV12-3/TRBV12-4
clone size: many
J gene: TRBJ2-5
CDR3 DNA: TGTGCCAGCAGGACGGGGTACCAAGAGACCCAGTACTTC
CDR3 protein: CASRTGYQETQYF

D gene: NA
V gene: TRBV12-3/TRBV12-4
clone size: many
J gene: TRBJ2-3
CDR3 DNA: TGTGCCAGCAGTTTACAGCAGGCTACGCAGTATTTT
CDR3 protein: CASSLQQATQYF

D gene: TRBD1
V gene: TRBV10-2
clone size: NA
J gene: TRBJ2-7
CDR3 DNA: TGCGCCAGCAGGCCAGGGGGCCGGAGGTTAAGCGAGCAGTACTTC
CDR3 protein: CASRPGGRRLSEQYF

D gene: NA
V gene: TRBV7-2
clone size: few
J gene: TRBJ1-5
CDR3 DNA: TGTGCCAGCAGCGCAAACAATCAGCCCCAGCATTTT
CDR3 protein: CASSANNQPQHF

D gene: NA
V gene: TRBV29-1
clone size: NA
J gene: TRBJ1-2
CDR3 DNA: TGCAGCGTTGAAGCAGGGATGGCCTACACCTTC
CDR3 protein: CSVEAGMAYTF

D gene: NA
V gene: TRBV11-2
clone size: many
J gene: TRBJ2-7
CDR3 DNA: TGTGCCAGCAGTCTTAATATCTACGAGCAGTACTTC
CDR3 protein: CASSLNIYEQYF